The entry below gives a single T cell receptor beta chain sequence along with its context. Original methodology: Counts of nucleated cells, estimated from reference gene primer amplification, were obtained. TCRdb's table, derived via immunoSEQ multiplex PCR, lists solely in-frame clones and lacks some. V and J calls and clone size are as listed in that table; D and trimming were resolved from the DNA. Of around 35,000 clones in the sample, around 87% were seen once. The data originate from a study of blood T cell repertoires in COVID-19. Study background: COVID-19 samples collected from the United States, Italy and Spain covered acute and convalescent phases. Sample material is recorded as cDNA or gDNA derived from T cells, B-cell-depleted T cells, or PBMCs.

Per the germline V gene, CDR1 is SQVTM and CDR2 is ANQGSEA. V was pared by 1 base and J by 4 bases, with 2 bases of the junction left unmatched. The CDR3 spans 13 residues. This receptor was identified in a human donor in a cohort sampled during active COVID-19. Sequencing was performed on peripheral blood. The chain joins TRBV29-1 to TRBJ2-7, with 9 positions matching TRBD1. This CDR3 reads CSVEGGQGYEQYF. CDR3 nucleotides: TGCAGCGTTGAAGGGGGACAGGGTTACGAGCAGTACTTC.